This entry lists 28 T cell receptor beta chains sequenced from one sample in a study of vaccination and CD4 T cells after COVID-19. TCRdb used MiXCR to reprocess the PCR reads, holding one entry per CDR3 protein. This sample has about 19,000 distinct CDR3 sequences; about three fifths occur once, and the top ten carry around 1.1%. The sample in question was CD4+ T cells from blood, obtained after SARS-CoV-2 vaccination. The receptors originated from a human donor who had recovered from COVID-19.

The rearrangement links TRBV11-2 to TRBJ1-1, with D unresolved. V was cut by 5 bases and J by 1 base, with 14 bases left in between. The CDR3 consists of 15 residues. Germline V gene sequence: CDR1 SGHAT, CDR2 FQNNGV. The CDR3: CASSLRPLGNTEAFF. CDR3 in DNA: TGTGCCAGCAGCCTAAGGCCCTTGGGGAACACTGAAGCTTTCTTT.

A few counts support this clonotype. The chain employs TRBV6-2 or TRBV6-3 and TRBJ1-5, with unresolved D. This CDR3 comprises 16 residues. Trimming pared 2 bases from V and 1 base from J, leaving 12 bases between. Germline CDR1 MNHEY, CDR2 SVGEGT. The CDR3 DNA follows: TGTGCCAGCAGTTACCTTCTTGGTAGGAGCAATCAGCCCCAGCATTTT. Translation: CASSYLLGRSNQPQHF.

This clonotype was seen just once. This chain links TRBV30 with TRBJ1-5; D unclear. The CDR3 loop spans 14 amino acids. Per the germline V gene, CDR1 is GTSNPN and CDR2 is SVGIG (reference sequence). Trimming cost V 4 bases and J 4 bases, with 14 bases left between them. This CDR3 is CAWNSGLANQPQHF. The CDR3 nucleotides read TGTGCCTGGAATTCTGGCCTCGCAAATCAGCCCCAGCATTTT.

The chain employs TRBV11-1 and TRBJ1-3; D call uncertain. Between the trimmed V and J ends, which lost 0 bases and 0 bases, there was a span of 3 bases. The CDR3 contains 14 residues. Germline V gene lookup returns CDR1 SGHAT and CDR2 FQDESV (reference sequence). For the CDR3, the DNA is TGTGCCAGCAGCTTAGCGATCTCTGGAAACACCATATATTTT. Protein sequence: CASSLAISGNTIYF.

CDR3 DNA sequence: TGTGCCAGCAGAACGTTCAGGGGGGTTAGAGGGACTAGCGGGAGTTCCGCTGAGCAGTTCTTC. Translation: CASRTFRGVRGTSGSSAEQFF. This chain uses TRBV7-9 with TRBJ2-1; TRBD2 agrees at 14 bases. After removal of 6 bases from V and 9 bases from J, the junction contained 25 bases not matched to a gene. CDR1 and CDR2 from the germline V gene are SEHNR and FQNEAQ (reference sequence). This CDR3 comprises 21 residues.

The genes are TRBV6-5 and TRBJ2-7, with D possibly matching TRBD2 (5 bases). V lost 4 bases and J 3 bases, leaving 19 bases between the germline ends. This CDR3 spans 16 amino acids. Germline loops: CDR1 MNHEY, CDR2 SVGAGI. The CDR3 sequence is CASSSSMRALNYEQYF. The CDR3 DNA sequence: TGTGCCAGCAGTTCCTCTATGCGGGCCCTTAACTACGAGCAGTACTTC.

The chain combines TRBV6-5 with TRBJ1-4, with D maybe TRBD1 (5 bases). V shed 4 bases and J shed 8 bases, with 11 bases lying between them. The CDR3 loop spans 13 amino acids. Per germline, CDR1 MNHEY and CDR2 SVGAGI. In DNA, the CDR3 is TGTGCCAGCAGTTGGGGCGCCGAAGAAAAACTGTTTTTT. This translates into CASSWGAEEKLFF.

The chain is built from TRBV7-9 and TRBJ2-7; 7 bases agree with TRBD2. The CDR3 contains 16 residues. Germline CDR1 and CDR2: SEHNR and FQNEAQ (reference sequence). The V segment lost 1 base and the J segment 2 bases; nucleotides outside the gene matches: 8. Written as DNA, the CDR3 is TGTGCCAGCAGCTTAGTCTCCCTAGCGGCTACCTACGAGCAGTACTTC. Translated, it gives CASSLVSLAATYEQYF.

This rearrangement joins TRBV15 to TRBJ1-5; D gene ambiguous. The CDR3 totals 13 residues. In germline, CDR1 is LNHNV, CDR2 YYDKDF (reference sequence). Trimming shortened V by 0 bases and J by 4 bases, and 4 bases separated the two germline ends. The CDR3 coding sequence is TGTGCCACCAGCAGAGATCTAAATCAGCCCCAGCATTTT. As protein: CATSRDLNQPQHF.

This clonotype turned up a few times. CDR3 loop: CASSIGPFRDRGRNIQYF. The DNA of the CDR3 is TGTGCCAGTAGTATAGGCCCCTTCCGGGACAGGGGGAGGAACATTCAGTACTTC. V usage is TRBV19 and J usage is TRBJ2-4, with 11 bases lining up with TRBD1. J lost 7 bases, V lost 1 base, and 12 bases had no gene match. Germline values: CDR1 LNHDA, CDR2 SQIVND (reference sequence). The CDR3 covers 18 residues.

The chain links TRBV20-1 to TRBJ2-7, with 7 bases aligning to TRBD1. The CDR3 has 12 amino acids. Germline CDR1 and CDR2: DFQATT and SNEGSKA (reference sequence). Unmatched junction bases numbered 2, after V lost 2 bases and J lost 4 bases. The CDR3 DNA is TGCAGTGCTAGAATACAGGGGTACGAGCAGTACTTC. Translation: CSARIQGYEQYF.

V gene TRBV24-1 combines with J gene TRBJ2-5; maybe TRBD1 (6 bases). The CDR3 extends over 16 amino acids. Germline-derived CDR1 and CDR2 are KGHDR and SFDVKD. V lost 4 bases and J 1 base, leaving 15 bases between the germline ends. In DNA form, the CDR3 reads TGTGCCACCAGTGACCCTAGGACAGCCAGCCAAGAGACCCAGTACTTC. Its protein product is CATSDPRTASQETQYF.

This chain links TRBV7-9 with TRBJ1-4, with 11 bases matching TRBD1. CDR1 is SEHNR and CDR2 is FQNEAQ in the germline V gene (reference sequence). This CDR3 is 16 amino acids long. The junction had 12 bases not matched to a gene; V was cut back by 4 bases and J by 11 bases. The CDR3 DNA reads TGTGCCAGCAGCTACCAAGGGACGGGACAGGGGGACAAACTGTTTTTT. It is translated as CASSYQGTGQGDKLFF.

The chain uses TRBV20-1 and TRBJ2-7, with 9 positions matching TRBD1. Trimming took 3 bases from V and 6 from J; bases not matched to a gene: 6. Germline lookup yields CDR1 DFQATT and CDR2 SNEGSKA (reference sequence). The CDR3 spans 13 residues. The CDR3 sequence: CSASIQGAAEQYF. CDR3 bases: TGCAGTGCTAGCATACAGGGGGCAGCCGAGCAGTACTTC.

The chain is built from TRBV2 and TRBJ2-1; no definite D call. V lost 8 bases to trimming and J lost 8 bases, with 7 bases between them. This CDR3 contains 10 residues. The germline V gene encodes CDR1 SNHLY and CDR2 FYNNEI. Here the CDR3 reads CASSYYEQFF. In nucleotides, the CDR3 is TGTGCCAGCTCTTATTATGAGCAGTTCTTC.

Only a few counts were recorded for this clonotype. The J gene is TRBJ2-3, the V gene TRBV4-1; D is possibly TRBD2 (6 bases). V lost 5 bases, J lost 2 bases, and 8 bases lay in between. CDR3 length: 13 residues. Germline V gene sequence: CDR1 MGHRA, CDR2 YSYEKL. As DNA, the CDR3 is TGCGCCAGCAGCGGAGGGAACACAGATACGCAGTATTTT. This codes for CASSGGNTDTQYF.

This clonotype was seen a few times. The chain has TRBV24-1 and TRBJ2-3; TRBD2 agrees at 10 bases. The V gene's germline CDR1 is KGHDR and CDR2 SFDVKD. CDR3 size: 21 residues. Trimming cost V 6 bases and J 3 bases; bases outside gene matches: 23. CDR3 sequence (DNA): TGTGCCACCAGTAAGTTAGCGGGAGGAAATCCCCAAGGGGGAGTTACAGATACGCAGTATTTT. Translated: CATSKLAGGNPQGGVTDTQYF.

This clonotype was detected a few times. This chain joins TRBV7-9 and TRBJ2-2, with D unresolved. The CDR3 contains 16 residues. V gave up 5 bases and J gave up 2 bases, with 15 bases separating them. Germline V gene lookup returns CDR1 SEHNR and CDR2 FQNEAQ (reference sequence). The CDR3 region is CASSHTFSTNTGELFF. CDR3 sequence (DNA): TGTGCCAGCAGCCATACGTTTTCCACAAACACCGGGGAGCTGTTTTTT.

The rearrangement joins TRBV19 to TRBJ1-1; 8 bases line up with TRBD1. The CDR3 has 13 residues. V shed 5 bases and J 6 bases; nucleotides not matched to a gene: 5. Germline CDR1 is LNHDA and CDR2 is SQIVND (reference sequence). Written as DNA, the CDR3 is TGTGCCAGTAGTTACAGGGGGAGAGCTGAAGCTTTCTTT. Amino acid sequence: CASSYRGRAEAFF.

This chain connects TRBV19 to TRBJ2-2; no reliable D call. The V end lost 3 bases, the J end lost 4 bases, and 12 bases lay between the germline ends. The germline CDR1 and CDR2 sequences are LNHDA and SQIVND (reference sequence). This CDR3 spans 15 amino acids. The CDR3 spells CASSMGFASTGELFF. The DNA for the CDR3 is TGTGCCAGTAGTATGGGGTTTGCTAGCACCGGGGAGCTGTTTTTT.

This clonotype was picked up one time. CDR3 bases: TGTGCCACCCTAGATCGGAGGCCCGGTCGAGAGACCCAGTACTTC. It yields the protein CATLDRRPGRETQYF. V is TRBV6-2 or TRBV6-3 and J is TRBJ2-5; the D gene is possibly TRBD2 (5 bases). The CDR3 extends over 15 amino acids. V lost 10 bases, J lost 4 bases, and 22 bases lay in between. CDR1 is MNHEY and CDR2 is SVGEGT in the germline V gene.

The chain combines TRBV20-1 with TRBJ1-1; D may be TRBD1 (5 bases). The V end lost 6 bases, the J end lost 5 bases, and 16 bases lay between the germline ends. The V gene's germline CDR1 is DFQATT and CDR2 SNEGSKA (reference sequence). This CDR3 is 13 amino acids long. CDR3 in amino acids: CSASPGPKTEAFF. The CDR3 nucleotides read TGCAGTGCGTCTCCGGGACCCAAAACTGAAGCTTTCTTT.

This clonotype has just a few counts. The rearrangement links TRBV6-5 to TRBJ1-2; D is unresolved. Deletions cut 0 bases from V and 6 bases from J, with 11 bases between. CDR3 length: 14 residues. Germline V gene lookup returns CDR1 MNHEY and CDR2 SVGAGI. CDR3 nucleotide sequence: TGTGCCAGCAGTTACTCTCGGCGATGGGATGGCTACACCTTC. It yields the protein CASSYSRRWDGYTF.

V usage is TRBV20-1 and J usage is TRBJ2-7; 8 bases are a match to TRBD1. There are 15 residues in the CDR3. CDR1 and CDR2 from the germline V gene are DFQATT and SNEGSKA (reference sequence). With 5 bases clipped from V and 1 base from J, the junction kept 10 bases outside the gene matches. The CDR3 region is CSAERMGQASYEQYF. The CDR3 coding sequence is TGCAGTGCTGAGAGGATGGGACAGGCATCCTACGAGCAGTACTTC.

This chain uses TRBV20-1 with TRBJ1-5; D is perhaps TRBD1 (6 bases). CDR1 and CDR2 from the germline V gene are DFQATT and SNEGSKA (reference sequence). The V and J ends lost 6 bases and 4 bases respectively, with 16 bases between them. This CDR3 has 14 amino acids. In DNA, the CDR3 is TGCAGTGCCCCCTGGGGGGCTCGGAATCAGCCCCAGCATTTT. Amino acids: CSAPWGARNQPQHF.

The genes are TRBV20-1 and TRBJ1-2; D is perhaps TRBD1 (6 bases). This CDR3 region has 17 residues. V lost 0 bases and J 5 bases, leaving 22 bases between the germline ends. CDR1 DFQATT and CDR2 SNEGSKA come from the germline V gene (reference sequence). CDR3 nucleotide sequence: TGCAGTGCTAGAGATTGGGAGACAGGCTTCGTCGGTTATGGCTACACCTTC. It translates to CSARDWETGFVGYGYTF.

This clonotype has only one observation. The CDR3: CASSLISQGNYEQYF. For the CDR3, the DNA is TGCGCCAGCAGCTTAATCTCACAGGGGAACTACGAGCAGTACTTC. V is TRBV5-1 and J is TRBJ2-7; 7 nucleotides match TRBD1. V trimming: 2 bases; J trimming: 3 bases; junction bases outside the gene matches: 8. The CDR3 runs 15 residues. Germline loops: CDR1 SGHRS, CDR2 YFSETQ.

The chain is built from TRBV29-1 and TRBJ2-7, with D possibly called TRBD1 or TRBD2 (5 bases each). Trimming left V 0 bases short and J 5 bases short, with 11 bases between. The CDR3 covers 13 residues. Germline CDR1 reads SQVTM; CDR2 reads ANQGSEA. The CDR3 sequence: CSVEDEVGDEQYF. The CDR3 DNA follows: TGCAGCGTTGAAGATGAAGTGGGGGACGAGCAGTACTTC.